Below are 15 T cell receptor beta chains sequenced from a single sample in a study of blood T cell repertoires in COVID-19. Assay: immunoSEQ multiplex PCR; the TCRdb copy retains only in-frame clones and omits some. The table records some 200,000 clones, 60% to 80% of them present only once. Sequencing was done on a sample of peripheral blood. These receptor sequences come from a woman in her 70s with acute or convalescent COVID-19.

The CDR3 nucleotides are TGTGCCAGCAGTTCGGCGGGACGGTACTCCTACGAGCAGTACTTC. It translates to CASSSAGRYSYEQYF. V is TRBV27 and J is TRBJ2-7; D perhaps matches TRBD2 (6 bases). V was trimmed by 4 bases and J by 0 bases, leaving 13 bases between them. This CDR3 has 15 amino acids. Looked up from germline, CDR1 is MNHEY and CDR2 is SMNVEV (reference sequence).

In its sample, this clone was seen a few times. V and J are TRBV3-1 (or the pseudogene TRBV3-2) and TRBJ1-2; D possibly corresponds to TRBD1 (6 bases). Germline CDR1 LGHDT, CDR2 YNNKEL (reference sequence). With 4 bases removed from V and 8 bases from J, the gap between germline ends came to 17 bases. The length of the CDR3 is 14 residues. CDR3 coding DNA: TGTGCCAGCAGCCCCGAGGACAGAGAGGGCGGCTACACCTTC. Translated, it gives CASSPEDREGGYTF.

A single count supports this clone. The chain combines TRBV7-2 with TRBJ1-2; 9 nucleotides align to TRBD1. CDR1 and CDR2 from the germline V gene are SGHTA and FQGNSA. Unmatched junction bases numbered 5, after V lost 5 bases and J lost 4 bases. This CDR3 region has 14 residues. The CDR3 here is CASSPQGAVYGYTF. The CDR3 region has the DNA TGTGCCAGCAGCCCACAGGGGGCCGTCTATGGCTACACCTTC. The whole variable domain, filled in from reference TRBV7-2 and TRBJ1-2, reads GAGVSQSPSNKVTEKGKDVELRCDPISGHTALYWYRQSLGQGLEFLIYFQGNSAPDKSGLPSDRFSAERTGGSVSTLTIQRTQQEDSAVYLCASSPQGAVYGYTFGSGTRLTVV.

This rearrangement joins TRBV15 to TRBJ2-5; TRBD1 matches 7 bases. The trim removed 3 bases at V and 5 bases at J, leaving 6 bases unmatched. Looked up from germline, CDR1 is LNHNV and CDR2 is YYDKDF (reference sequence). This CDR3 is 14 amino acids long. CDR3 coding DNA: TGTGCCACCAGCAGCGACAGGGTGTTGGAGACCCAGTACTTC. Its protein is CATSSDRVLETQYF. The full variable domain, with the rest looked up from reference TRBV15 and TRBJ2-5, is DAMVIQNPRYQVTQFGKPVTLSCSQTLNHNVMYWYQQKSSQAPKLLFHYYDKDFNNEADTPDNFQSRRPNTSFCFLDIRSPGLGDTAMYLCATSSDRVLETQYFGPGTRLLVL.

This chain connects TRBV15 to TRBJ2-1; TRBD2 matches 7 bases. The junction had 13 bases not matched to a gene; V was cut back by 0 bases and J by 5 bases. This CDR3 comprises 18 residues. The germline CDR1 and CDR2 sequences are LNHNV and YYDKDF (reference sequence). The CDR3 sequence is CATSRDLPGGRRDNEQFF. Written as DNA, the CDR3 is TGTGCCACCAGCAGAGATCTCCCGGGGGGACGACGGGACAATGAGCAGTTCTTC. The full variable domain, in which reference TRBV15 and TRBJ2-1 provide the parts outside the CDR3, is DAMVIQNPRYQVTQFGKPVTLSCSQTLNHNVMYWYQQKSSQAPKLLFHYYDKDFNNEADTPDNFQSRRPNTSFCFLDIRSPGLGDTAMYLCATSRDLPGGRRDNEQFFGPGTRLTVL.

The chain combines TRBV6-5 with TRBJ2-1, with 7 bases lining up with TRBD1. Germline V gene lookup returns CDR1 MNHEY and CDR2 SVGAGI. CDR3 length: 15 amino acids. Trimming removed 5 bases from V and 4 bases from J; junction bases left unmatched: 8. DNA of the CDR3: TGTGCCAGCAGTAAACTACCGGGACAGTACAATGAGCAGTTCTTC. The encoded protein is CASSKLPGQYNEQFF.

This clone appeared a few times. This chain connects TRBV19 to TRBJ2-3; D is uncertain. The CDR3 runs 12 residues. Germline V gene sequence: CDR1 LNHDA, CDR2 SQIVND (reference sequence). The V end was cut by 6 bases, the J end by 5 bases, with 9 bases between. As DNA, the CDR3 is TGTGCCAGTAGGCTATCGGGAGATACGCAGTATTTT. Translating it yields CASRLSGDTQYF.

The J gene is TRBJ1-2, the V gene TRBV3-1 (or the pseudogene TRBV3-2); D may be TRBD1 (5 bases). Germline values: CDR1 LGHDT, CDR2 YNNKEL (reference sequence). This CDR3 is built from 12 residues. V was clipped by 4 bases and J by 2 bases, with 5 bases between them. CDR3 sequence: CASSPGNYGYTF. CDR3 nucleotides: TGTGCCAGCAGCCCAGGGAACTATGGCTACACCTTC.

Written as DNA, the CDR3 is TGTGCCAGCAGCCTCAGCGGTAATGAGCAGTTCTTC. Its protein product is CASSLSGNEQFF. V and J are TRBV11-3 and TRBJ2-1, with D possibly being TRBD2 (5 bases). Germline values: CDR1 SGHNT, CDR2 YENEEA. V lost 5 bases to trimming and J lost 7 bases, with 9 bases between them. There are 12 residues in the CDR3. The variable domain in full, with the rest retrieved from reference TRBV11-3 and TRBJ2-1, is EAGVVQSPRYKIIEKKQPVAFWCNPISGHNTLYWYLQNLGQGPELLIRYENEEAVDDSQLPKDRFSAERLKGVDSTLKIQPAELGDSAVYLCASSLSGNEQFFGPGTRLTVL.

J is TRBJ1-1 and V is TRBV5-1; D perhaps matches TRBD1 (5 bases). Trimming removed 3 bases from V and 6 bases from J, with 9 bases in between. Germline loops: CDR1 SGHRS, CDR2 YFSETQ. CDR3 length: 12 residues. The DNA for the CDR3 is TGCGCCAGCAGCTCAGGGTTGGCTGAAGCTTTCTTT. This translates into CASSSGLAEAFF.

The chain employs TRBV9 and TRBJ1-1, with TRBD1 as a possible D gene (5 bases). V shed 1 base and J shed 6 bases, with 16 bases lying between them. In germline, CDR1 is SGDLS, CDR2 YYNGEE. The length of the CDR3 is 15 residues. As DNA, the CDR3 is TGTGCCAGCAGCGTACAGGGCTCAGGATTCTCTGAAGCTTTCTTT. It specifies CASSVQGSGFSEAFF.

The chain carries TRBV27 and TRBJ2-1; D is unresolved. Trimming pared 3 bases from V and 6 bases from J, leaving 3 bases between. Germline V gene data show CDR1 as MNHEY and CDR2 as SMNVEV (reference sequence). The CDR3 loop spans 11 amino acids. The CDR3 DNA reads as TGTGCCAGCAGTTTCCGCAATGAGCAGTTCTTC. Its translation is CASSFRNEQFF.

The CDR3 DNA follows: TGTGCCAGCAGTGAGTTAGCTGGACAGAGTCTATATGGCTACACCTTC. Amino acids: CASSELAGQSLYGYTF. V is TRBV6-4 and J is TRBJ1-2, with TRBD1 as a possible D gene (6 bases). The CDR3 has 16 residues. The V and J ends lost 3 bases and 5 bases respectively, with 19 bases between them. CDR1 and CDR2 (germline): MRHNA, SNTAGT.

V usage is TRBV3-1 (or the pseudogene TRBV3-2) and J usage is TRBJ2-5; TRBD2 might be the D (6 bases). CDR1 and CDR2 (germline): LGHDT, YNNKEL (reference sequence). With 1 base removed from V and 3 bases from J, the gap between germline ends came to 15 bases. This CDR3 region has 16 residues. CDR3 sequence (DNA): TGTGCCAGCAGCCAAGGTTTCGGGACTGTCAAAGAGACCCAGTACTTC. Residues: CASSQGFGTVKETQYF.

The chain carries TRBV20-1 and TRBJ2-1; TRBD2 matches at 7 bases. CDR1 and CDR2 from the germline V gene are DFQATT and SNEGSKA (reference sequence). The ends lost 3 bases at V and 5 bases at J; junction bases unmatched: 7. The CDR3 loop spans 14 amino acids. The CDR3 sequence is CSASPAGVDNEQFF. DNA for the CDR3: TGCAGTGCTAGTCCGGCGGGAGTGGACAATGAGCAGTTCTTC.